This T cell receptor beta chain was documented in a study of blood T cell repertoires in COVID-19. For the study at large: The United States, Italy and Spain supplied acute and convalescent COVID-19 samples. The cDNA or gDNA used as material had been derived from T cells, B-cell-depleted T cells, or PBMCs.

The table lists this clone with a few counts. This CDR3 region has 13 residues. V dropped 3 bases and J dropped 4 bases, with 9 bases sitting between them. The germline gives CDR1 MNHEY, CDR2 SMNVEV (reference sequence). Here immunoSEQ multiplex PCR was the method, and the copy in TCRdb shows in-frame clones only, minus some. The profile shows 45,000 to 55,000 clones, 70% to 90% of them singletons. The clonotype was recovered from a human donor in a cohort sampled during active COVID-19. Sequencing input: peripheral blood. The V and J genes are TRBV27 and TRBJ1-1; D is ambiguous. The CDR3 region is CASSFRGATEAFF. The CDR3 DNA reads TGTGCCAGCAGTTTTCGGGGTGCCACTGAAGCTTTCTTT.